This T cell receptor (beta chain) was obtained from a study of shared clonotypes between healthy human individuals. Findings and limits, study-wide: The study drew on few donors, limiting represented genetic and exposure-history diversity. Naive subsets, compared against memory subsets, generally had larger estimated richness values.

To note about this clone: Its antigen is not known. Since a much larger clone is just one base distant, this may be a read error. The same CDR3 can be traced to other DNA sequences in this sample.

This table comes from immunoSEQ multiplex PCR, and its TCRdb copy is limited to in-frame clones, with some not included. The sample has just over 2,000,000 clones, about 95% seen once. The length of the CDR3 is 14 residues. The germline V gene has CDR1 SGHNT and CDR2 YYREEE (reference sequence). V shed 0 bases and J 2 bases; nucleotides not matched to a gene: 2. Sequences were obtained from naive CD4+ T cells sorted from blood. Subset specified: CD45RA+ positively selected. This clonotype was sampled from a man aged 18 to 35 in good health. The chain has TRBV5-4 and TRBJ2-7, with TRBD1 identical over 7 bases. Here the CDR3 reads CASSLGQGAYEQYF. In DNA form, the CDR3 reads TGTGCCAGCAGCTTGGGACAGGGTGCCTACGAGCAGTACTTC.